Below, one T cell receptor beta chain is given with its context. Its antigen is undetermined. This entry comes from a study of T cells in Graves' hyperthyroidism and ophthalmopathy. For the study at large: Peripheral blood sampling occurred at initial diagnosis, before any treatment. The study, taken as a whole, reports: Ophthalmopathy onset followed model prediction by a median around 6.6 months.

The V gene lost 4 bases and the J gene lost 4 bases, with 20 bases spanning the gap. The length of the CDR3 is 16 residues. From germline, CDR1 is SGHNT and CDR2 YYREEE (reference sequence). Amplification targeted TCR beta CDR3 regions from RNA transcripts. The primer set for the first-round RT-PCR of the TCR CDR3 was HTBI. TCRdb recomputed calls from the multiplex PCR reads with MiXCR, one row per CDR3 protein. The sample includes about 270,000 distinct CDR3 sequences, approximately 23% of them seen just once. Input material: blood. The source is a woman aged 40 to 50 with Graves' ophthalmopathy. The V call is TRBV5-4, the J call TRBJ2-5; no firm D call. The CDR3 coding sequence is TGTGCCAGCAGCATCCTGCTTACCGGAAAAGGAGAGACCCAGTACTTC. This sequence encodes CASSILLTGKGETQYF.